A selection of T cell receptor beta chains follows, all from one sample in a study of T cell clones after liver transplantation. Measured with immunoSEQ multiplex PCR; TCRdb has only the in-frame clones, and not every one. This table has some 9,500 clones, about two thirds appearing once. The sequencing here drew on CD8+ T cells from blood, taken at the 15-month timepoint. Every receptor here comes from a human patient who received a liver transplant. The graft donor may have given rise to some T cells. The CDR3 runs from the conserved cysteine through the conserved F or W. Fields, in order: J gene, V gene, clone size, D gene, CDR3 protein, CDR3 DNA. D genes are given only for firm matches. Size is omitted from some rows. Given values are once, few, many or a class for expanded clones.

j_call: TRBJ2-5
v_call: TRBV6-1
clone_size: .
d_call: TRBD1
cdr3_aa: CASSEDGTGYGETQYF
cdr3_nt: TGTGCCAGCAGTGAAGATGGGACAGGGTATGGAGAGACCCAGTACTTC

j_call: TRBJ2-1
v_call: TRBV19
clone_size: .
d_call: .
cdr3_aa: CASSMATGSTLLEQFF
cdr3_nt: TGTGCCAGTAGTATGGCGACGGGGTCCACCCTTTTGGAGCAGTTCTTC

j_call: TRBJ1-3
v_call: TRBV30
clone_size: .
d_call: .
cdr3_aa: CAWRALLGAGNTIYF
cdr3_nt: TGTGCCTGGAGAGCTCTATTGGGGGCTGGAAACACCATATATTTT

j_call: TRBJ2-1
v_call: TRBV9
clone_size: .
d_call: .
cdr3_aa: CASSVDTGVYNEQFF
cdr3_nt: TGTGCCAGCAGCGTAGATACGGGAGTTTACAATGAGCAGTTCTTC

j_call: TRBJ1-3
v_call: TRBV5-6
clone_size: few
d_call: .
cdr3_aa: CASSLLNTIYF
cdr3_nt: TGTGCCAGCAGCTTGTTGAACACCATATATTTT

j_call: TRBJ2-1
v_call: TRBV7-9
clone_size: few
d_call: TRBD2
cdr3_aa: CASSLLAIAGGGEQFF
cdr3_nt: TGTGCCAGCAGCTTATTGGCGATAGCGGGAGGAGGAGAGCAGTTCTTC

j_call: TRBJ2-3
v_call: TRBV5-6
clone_size: .
d_call: .
cdr3_aa: CASSAFGRSTDTQYF
cdr3_nt: TGTGCCAGCAGCGCCTTTGGCCGTAGCACAGATACGCAGTATTTT

j_call: TRBJ2-2
v_call: TRBV11-3
clone_size: .
d_call: TRBD2
cdr3_aa: CASSHRGTSGGNTGELFF
cdr3_nt: TGTGCCAGCAGCCACCGTGGGACTAGCGGGGGGAACACCGGGGAGCTGTTTTTT

j_call: TRBJ2-5
v_call: TRBV15
clone_size: once
d_call: TRBD2
cdr3_aa: CATSAGVETQYF
cdr3_nt: TGTGCCACCAGCGCGGGGGTTGAGACCCAGTACTTC

j_call: TRBJ2-3
v_call: TRBV6-5
clone_size: .
d_call: .
cdr3_aa: CASSYSTSTDTQYF
cdr3_nt: TGTGCCAGCAGTTACTCGACTAGCACAGATACGCAGTATTTT

j_call: TRBJ1-1
v_call: TRBV2
clone_size: few
d_call: .
cdr3_aa: CASSEGNTEAFF
cdr3_nt: TGTGCCAGCAGTGAAGGGAACACTGAAGCTTTCTTT

j_call: TRBJ1-2
v_call: TRBV7-9
clone_size: .
d_call: TRBD1
cdr3_aa: CASNSDREHGYTF
cdr3_nt: TGTGCCAGCAACTCCGACAGGGAGCATGGCTACACCTTC

j_call: TRBJ1-3
v_call: TRBV19
clone_size: .
d_call: .
cdr3_aa: CASSIAHISGNTIYF
cdr3_nt: TGTGCCAGTAGTATAGCCCACATCTCTGGAAACACCATATATTTT

j_call: TRBJ1-4
v_call: TRBV5-1
clone_size: .
d_call: .
cdr3_aa: CASSLGEGGVEKLFF
cdr3_nt: TGCGCCAGCAGCTTGGGGGAAGGGGGAGTCGAAAAACTGTTTTTT

j_call: TRBJ1-5
v_call: TRBV5-6
clone_size: .
d_call: TRBD1
cdr3_aa: CASSTGGSQPQHF
cdr3_nt: TGTGCCAGCAGCACAGGGGGTAGTCAGCCCCAGCATTTT

j_call: TRBJ1-2
v_call: TRBV28
clone_size: .
d_call: .
cdr3_aa: CASSLYRRANYGYTF
cdr3_nt: TGTGCCAGCAGTTTATACCGGAGAGCTAACTATGGCTACACCTTC

j_call: TRBJ2-7
v_call: TRBV7-9
clone_size: medium-sized
d_call: .
cdr3_aa: CASSSGTEEQYF
cdr3_nt: TGTGCCAGCAGCTCCGGGACGGAAGAGCAGTACTTC

j_call: TRBJ2-2
v_call: TRBV11-3
clone_size: .
d_call: TRBD2
cdr3_aa: CASSKGLAQIANTGELFF
cdr3_nt: TGTGCCAGCAGCAAGGGACTAGCGCAAATCGCGAACACCGGGGAGCTGTTTTTT

j_call: TRBJ1-1
v_call: TRBV6-1
clone_size: .
d_call: .
cdr3_aa: CASREDLMNTEAFF
cdr3_nt: TGTGCCAGTCGAGAGGACCTTATGAACACTGAAGCTTTCTTT

j_call: TRBJ1-6
v_call: TRBV2
clone_size: .
d_call: .
cdr3_aa: CASSGEQASPLHF
cdr3_nt: TGTGCCAGCAGTGGGGAGCAGGCCTCACCCCTCCACTTT

j_call: TRBJ2-2
v_call: TRBV28
clone_size: .
d_call: .
cdr3_aa: CASRPPQGGTGELFF
cdr3_nt: TGTGCCAGCAGGCCCCCGCAGGGCGGCACCGGGGAGCTGTTTTTT

j_call: TRBJ1-2
v_call: TRBV6-5
clone_size: .
d_call: .
cdr3_aa: CASSYSIIGAGYGYTF
cdr3_nt: TGTGCCAGCAGTTACTCGATTATAGGGGCGGGCTATGGCTACACCTTC

j_call: TRBJ2-5
v_call: TRBV6-1
clone_size: .
d_call: .
cdr3_aa: CASRDLQETQYF
cdr3_nt: TGTGCCAGCAGGGACCTCCAAGAGACCCAGTACTTC

j_call: TRBJ1-1
v_call: TRBV29-1
clone_size: medium-sized
d_call: .
cdr3_aa: CSVAWGQTFF
cdr3_nt: TGCAGCGTGGCGTGGGGGCAGACTTTCTTT

j_call: TRBJ2-1
v_call: TRBV28
clone_size: .
d_call: .
cdr3_aa: CASSGGILVSNEQFF
cdr3_nt: TGTGCCAGCTCGGGTGGGATTCTGGTATCCAATGAGCAGTTCTTC

j_call: TRBJ2-7
v_call: TRBV4-2
clone_size: .
d_call: .
cdr3_aa: CASSQEGAGRYEQYF
cdr3_nt: TGTGCCAGCAGCCAAGAAGGCGCAGGGCGGTACGAGCAGTACTTC

j_call: TRBJ2-2
v_call: TRBV29-1
clone_size: .
d_call: .
cdr3_aa: CSVETRSSGELFF
cdr3_nt: TGCAGCGTCGAGACGCGATCCTCCGGGGAGCTGTTTTTT

j_call: TRBJ1-1
v_call: TRBV6-5
clone_size: .
d_call: .
cdr3_aa: CASSYYPDKNTEAFF
cdr3_nt: TGTGCCAGCAGTTACTACCCGGACAAGAACACTGAAGCTTTCTTT

j_call: TRBJ2-7
v_call: TRBV13
clone_size: medium-sized
d_call: TRBD1
cdr3_aa: CASSRTGESYEQYF
cdr3_nt: TGTGCCAGCAGCCGAACAGGGGAATCCTACGAGCAGTACTTC

j_call: TRBJ2-1
v_call: TRBV5-1
clone_size: few
d_call: .
cdr3_aa: CASSLAGNHNEQFF
cdr3_nt: TGCGCCAGCAGCTTGGCCGGGAACCACAATGAGCAGTTCTTC

j_call: TRBJ2-7
v_call: TRBV28
clone_size: .
d_call: .
cdr3_aa: CASSSRDSDYEQYF
cdr3_nt: TGTGCCAGCAGTTCTCGGGACTCGGACTACGAGCAGTACTTC

j_call: TRBJ2-1
v_call: TRBV7-6
clone_size: .
d_call: .
cdr3_aa: CASSFLPSTNEQFF
cdr3_nt: TGTGCCAGCAGCTTCTTACCATCGACCAATGAGCAGTTCTTC

j_call: TRBJ2-2
v_call: TRBV5-4
clone_size: .
d_call: .
cdr3_aa: CASSQLGRARDYTGELFF
cdr3_nt: TGTGCCAGCAGCCAGCTTGGCCGGGCCCGGGACTACACCGGGGAGCTGTTTTTT

j_call: TRBJ1-2
v_call: TRBV11-2
clone_size: few
d_call: TRBD1
cdr3_aa: CATKRTGQGVDFYGYTF
cdr3_nt: TGTGCCACAAAAAGGACTGGACAGGGGGTAGATTTCTATGGCTACACCTTC

j_call: TRBJ1-1
v_call: TRBV29-1
clone_size: medium-sized
d_call: TRBD1
cdr3_aa: CSVLIPQGKAFF
cdr3_nt: TGCAGCGTTCTGATACCACAGGGGAAAGCTTTCTTT

j_call: TRBJ1-2
v_call: TRBV28
clone_size: .
d_call: .
cdr3_aa: CASSLFQGNYGYTF
cdr3_nt: TGTGCCAGCAGTTTATTTCAGGGAAACTATGGCTACACCTTC

j_call: TRBJ2-1
v_call: TRBV4-1
clone_size: .
d_call: .
cdr3_aa: CASSQDLAQVYNEQFF
cdr3_nt: TGCGCCAGCAGCCAAGATCTGGCCCAGGTATACAATGAGCAGTTCTTC

j_call: TRBJ1-4
v_call: TRBV11-2
clone_size: large
d_call: TRBD1
cdr3_aa: CASSLELVPQGDEKLFF
cdr3_nt: TGTGCCAGCAGCTTAGAATTGGTCCCACAGGGGGATGAAAAACTGTTTTTT

j_call: TRBJ2-3
v_call: TRBV4-3
clone_size: few
d_call: TRBD2
cdr3_aa: CASSQGEGSTDTQYF
cdr3_nt: TGCGCCAGCAGCCAAGGGGAGGGTAGCACAGATACGCAGTATTTT

j_call: TRBJ1-4
v_call: TRBV27
clone_size: .
d_call: .
cdr3_aa: CASSAQGPPEKLFF
cdr3_nt: TGTGCCAGCAGTGCGCAGGGGCCGCCTGAAAAACTGTTTTTT

j_call: TRBJ2-3
v_call: TRBV13
clone_size: .
d_call: .
cdr3_aa: CASSLGAQGTDTQYF
cdr3_nt: TGTGCCAGCAGCTTAGGGGCGCAGGGCACAGATACGCAGTATTTT

j_call: TRBJ2-5
v_call: TRBV11-3
clone_size: .
d_call: TRBD2
cdr3_aa: CASSGRLAEQETQYF
cdr3_nt: TGTGCCAGCAGCGGCAGACTAGCAGAGCAAGAGACCCAGTACTTC

j_call: TRBJ2-7
v_call: TRBV19
clone_size: few
d_call: .
cdr3_aa: CASSNFTGGMYF
cdr3_nt: TGTGCCAGTAGCAATTTCACGGGGGGCATGTACTTC

j_call: TRBJ1-2
v_call: TRBV15
clone_size: .
d_call: .
cdr3_aa: CATSAQWGDGYTF
cdr3_nt: TGTGCCACCAGCGCCCAGTGGGGGGATGGCTACACCTTC

j_call: TRBJ1-5
v_call: TRBV27
clone_size: .
d_call: .
cdr3_aa: CASSLSEFNQPQHF
cdr3_nt: TGTGCCAGCAGTTTGTCAGAGTTCAATCAGCCCCAGCATTTT

j_call: TRBJ1-2
v_call: TRBV10-1
clone_size: .
d_call: TRBD1
cdr3_aa: CASKGQGANYGYTF
cdr3_nt: TGCGCCAGCAAAGGACAGGGCGCTAACTATGGCTACACCTTC

j_call: TRBJ2-7
v_call: TRBV15
clone_size: .
d_call: TRBD2
cdr3_aa: CATSRDRTGGSSYEQYF
cdr3_nt: TGTGCCACCAGCAGAGATCGTACGGGGGGAAGCTCCTACGAGCAGTACTTC

j_call: TRBJ2-1
v_call: TRBV2
clone_size: .
d_call: .
cdr3_aa: CASSEGSLQFF
cdr3_nt: TGTGCCAGCAGTGAAGGGTCTCTGCAGTTCTTC

j_call: TRBJ1-2
v_call: TRBV28
clone_size: .
d_call: .
cdr3_aa: CASSLSGGYGYTF
cdr3_nt: TGTGCCAGCAGTTTATCCGGGGGATATGGCTACACCTTC

j_call: TRBJ1-1
v_call: TRBV4-2
clone_size: .
d_call: .
cdr3_aa: CASTLGDTEAFF
cdr3_nt: TGTGCCAGCACCCTGGGGGACACTGAAGCTTTCTTT

j_call: TRBJ1-3
v_call: TRBV6-1
clone_size: .
d_call: .
cdr3_aa: CASSEARYSGNTIYF
cdr3_nt: TGTGCCAGCAGTGAAGCAAGGTATTCTGGAAACACCATATATTTT

j_call: TRBJ2-3
v_call: TRBV5-4
clone_size: .
d_call: .
cdr3_aa: CASSKTPDTQYF
cdr3_nt: TGTGCCAGCAGCAAGACCCCAGATACGCAGTATTTT

j_call: TRBJ2-7
v_call: TRBV29-1
clone_size: .
d_call: TRBD1
cdr3_aa: CSVRDRGNYEQYF
cdr3_nt: TGCAGCGTCCGGGACAGGGGAAACTACGAGCAGTACTTC

j_call: TRBJ2-2
v_call: TRBV29-1
clone_size: .
d_call: .
cdr3_aa: CSVVDRGYTGELFF
cdr3_nt: TGCAGCGTTGTGGACAGAGGATACACCGGGGAGCTGTTTTTT

j_call: TRBJ2-1
v_call: TRBV7-9
clone_size: medium-sized
d_call: TRBD2
cdr3_aa: CASSLVGLADNEQFF
cdr3_nt: TGTGCCAGCAGCTTAGTGGGGCTAGCGGACAATGAGCAGTTCTTC

j_call: TRBJ1-1
v_call: TRBV6-4
clone_size: .
d_call: .
cdr3_aa: CASSGPNTEAFF
cdr3_nt: TGTGCCAGCAGCGGGCCGAACACTGAAGCTTTCTTT

j_call: TRBJ2-1
v_call: TRBV5-1
clone_size: .
d_call: .
cdr3_aa: CASSSVPLATYNEQFF
cdr3_nt: TGCGCCAGCAGCTCTGTCCCACTAGCCACCTACAATGAGCAGTTCTTC

j_call: TRBJ1-1
v_call: TRBV4-1
clone_size: .
d_call: .
cdr3_aa: CASSHPDKLGTEAFF
cdr3_nt: TGCGCCAGCAGCCATCCGGACAAGTTGGGCACTGAAGCTTTCTTT

j_call: TRBJ2-3
v_call: TRBV27
clone_size: .
d_call: .
cdr3_aa: CASSWTATDTQYF
cdr3_nt: TGTGCCAGCAGTTGGACGGCCACAGATACGCAGTATTTT